Below are 11 T cell receptor beta chains sequenced from a single sample in a study of blood T cell repertoires in COVID-19. Only in-frame clones appear in the TCRdb table, and some are missing; sequencing was by immunoSEQ multiplex PCR. The repertoire consists of about 150,000 clones, with roughly 90% occurring once and the leading ten covering approximately 0.95%. The material sequenced was peripheral blood. These receptors were taken from a woman between 50 and 59 years old with acute or convalescent COVID-19.

The J gene is TRBJ2-7, the V gene TRBV10-1, with D possibly TRBD1 on 7 matching bases. The ends were cut back, 4 bases at V and 9 bases at J, with 16 bases in the middle. The CDR3 consists of 13 residues. The germline gives CDR1 WNHNN, CDR2 SYGVQD (reference sequence). CDR3 amino acids: CASSVDYRDRQYF. DNA for the CDR3: TGCGCCAGCAGTGTGGACTACCGGGACAGGCAGTACTTC.

In this sample, this clone turned up a few times. The chain combines TRBV28 with TRBJ1-4, with 8 bases fitting TRBD1. This CDR3 is 20 amino acids long. Per germline, CDR1 MDHEN and CDR2 SYDVKM. The J segment lost 7 bases and the V segment lost 4 bases, leaving 23 bases of the junction unmatched. CDR3 sequence: CASSSMTDRGMRWGGEKLFF. DNA of the CDR3: TGTGCCAGCAGTTCCATGACCGACAGGGGCATGCGGTGGGGAGGTGAAAAACTGTTTTTT.

The chain joins TRBV5-1 to TRBJ2-1; TRBD2 agrees at 12 bases. V was clipped by 4 bases and J by 6 bases; unmatched bases: 8. Germline CDR1 reads SGHRS; CDR2 reads YFSETQ. The CDR3 has 16 amino acids. The CDR3 region has the DNA TGCGCCAGCAGCGAAGGACCGGGACTAGCGGGCAATGAGCAGTTCTTC. Protein product: CASSEGPGLAGNEQFF.

This chain links TRBV7-2 with TRBJ2-7; 11 bases fit TRBD1. Germline trimming cut 5 bases from V and 1 base from J; bases unmatched to any gene: 4. CDR3 length: 15 amino acids. Germline values: CDR1 SGHTA, CDR2 FQGNSA. CDR3 amino acids: CASSLGTGGSYEQYF. The CDR3, as DNA: TGTGCCAGCAGCCTTGGGACAGGGGGTTCCTACGAGCAGTACTTC. Full variable domain (missing parts from reference TRBV7-2 and TRBJ2-7): GAGVSQSPSNKVTEKGKDVELRCDPISGHTALYWYRQSLGQGLEFLIYFQGNSAPDKSGLPSDRFSAERTGGSVSTLTIQRTQQEDSAVYLCASSLGTGGSYEQYFGPGTRLTVT.

J is TRBJ1-5 and V is TRBV28; no clear D gene. V was cut by 6 bases and J by 2 bases, with 17 bases left in between. The germline CDR1 and CDR2 sequences are MDHEN and SYDVKM. The CDR3 runs 16 residues. CDR3 region: CASSPHSGLGNQPQHF. CDR3 sequence (DNA): TGTGCCAGCAGCCCCCATTCAGGTTTAGGCAATCAGCCCCAGCATTTT.

The chain combines TRBV11-2 with TRBJ2-2, with 13 bases lining up with TRBD2. Trimming took 5 bases from V and 3 from J; bases not matched to a gene: 3. CDR1 is SGHAT, CDR2 FQNNGV, per germline. The CDR3 runs 16 residues. CDR3 in amino acids: CASSTGLAGYTGELFF. The CDR3 DNA reads as TGTGCCAGCAGCACGGGACTAGCGGGATACACCGGGGAGCTGTTTTTT.

The CDR3 DNA reads as TGTGCCAGCAGGCTAGCAGAGGGGGCGGATCAGCCCCAGCATTTT. Its translation: CASRLAEGADQPQHF. This sequence joins TRBV6-5 and TRBJ1-5; 7 bases agree with TRBD1. V lost 6 bases and J lost 5; bases outside the gene matches: 10. The CDR3 spans 15 residues. The germline V gene has CDR1 MNHEY and CDR2 SVGAGI.

The rearrangement links TRBV27 to TRBJ1-1, with D perhaps matching TRBD1 (6 bases). The CDR3 runs 13 residues. Germline values: CDR1 MNHEY, CDR2 SMNVEV (reference sequence). Trimming left V 4 bases short and J 10 bases short, with 16 bases between. The CDR3 DNA reads TGTGCCAGCAGTTGGGGGACACCGCAGGCAGCTTTCTTT. Its translation: CASSWGTPQAAFF.

The V gene is TRBV6-5, the J gene TRBJ2-3; TRBD1 aligns across 8 bases. Germline trimming cut 4 bases from V and 1 base from J; bases unmatched to any gene: 1. Germline loops: CDR1 MNHEY, CDR2 SVGAGI. This CDR3 has 14 amino acids. CDR3 region: CASSLDRGTDTQYF. CDR3 in DNA: TGTGCCAGCAGTTTGGACAGGGGCACAGATACGCAGTATTTT.

The J gene is TRBJ1-5, the V gene TRBV2; 9 bases fit TRBD1. V lost 5 bases and J lost 7; bases outside the gene matches: 9. The CDR3 length is 15 residues. Germline CDR1 reads SNHLY; CDR2 reads FYNNEI. Here the CDR3 reads CASSRDREGGQPQHF. The CDR3 DNA follows: TGTGCCAGCAGTCGGGACAGGGAAGGGGGACAGCCCCAGCATTTT.

The gene calls are TRBV30 and TRBJ2-3; TRBD1 matches 7 bases. This CDR3 region has 14 residues. Germline values: CDR1 GTSNPN, CDR2 SVGIG (reference sequence). Trimming at V came to 5 bases and at J to 4 bases, leaving 9 bases not matched to a gene. The CDR3 region has the DNA TGTGCCTGGGAGGGACAGTTTAGACCAGATACGCAGTATTTT. It specifies CAWEGQFRPDTQYF.